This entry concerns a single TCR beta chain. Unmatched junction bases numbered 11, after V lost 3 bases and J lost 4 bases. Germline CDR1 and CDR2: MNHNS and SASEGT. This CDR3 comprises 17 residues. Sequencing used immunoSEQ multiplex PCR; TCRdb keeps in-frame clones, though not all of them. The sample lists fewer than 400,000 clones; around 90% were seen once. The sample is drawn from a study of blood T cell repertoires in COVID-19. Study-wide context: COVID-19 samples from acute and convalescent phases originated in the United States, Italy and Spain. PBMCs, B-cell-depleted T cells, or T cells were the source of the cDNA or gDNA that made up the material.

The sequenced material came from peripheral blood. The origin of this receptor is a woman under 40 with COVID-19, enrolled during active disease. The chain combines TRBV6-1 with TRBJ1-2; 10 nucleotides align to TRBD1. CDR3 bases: TGTGCCAGCAGTGACCGGGACAGGGGCTTTGTGGGCTATGGCTACACCTTC. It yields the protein CASSDRDRGFVGYGYTF.